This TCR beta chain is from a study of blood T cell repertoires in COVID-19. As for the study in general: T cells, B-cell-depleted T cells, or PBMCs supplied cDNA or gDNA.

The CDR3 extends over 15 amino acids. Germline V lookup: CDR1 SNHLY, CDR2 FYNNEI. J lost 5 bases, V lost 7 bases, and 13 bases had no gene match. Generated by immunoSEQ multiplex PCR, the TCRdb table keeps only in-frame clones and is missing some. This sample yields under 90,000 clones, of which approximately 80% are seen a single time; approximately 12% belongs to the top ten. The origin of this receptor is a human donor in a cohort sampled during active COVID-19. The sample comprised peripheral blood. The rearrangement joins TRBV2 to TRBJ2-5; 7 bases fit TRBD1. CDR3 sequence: CASISGRGMRETQYF. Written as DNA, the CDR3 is TGTGCCAGCATCTCGGGCAGGGGGATGAGGGAGACCCAGTACTTC.